This TCR beta chain was recovered during a study of blood T cells in healthy people across ages. Findings of the study overall: While age rose, TCR beta diversity per million T cells dropped in a roughly linear way. Shifts in expanded clonotypes may have been confounded by donor CMV status, which was unknown.

This CDR3 is 11 amino acids long. The ends were cut back, 3 bases at V and 12 bases at J, with 9 bases in the middle. Samples had at least 7 million PBMCs isolated from them. A J-beta primer mix and a sample-barcoded 5' primer were used in a second PCR of about 6 to 12 cycles. TCRdb reprocessed the 5' RACE reads with MiXCR, giving one entry per CDR3 protein. This table holds hundreds of thousands of distinct CDR3 sequences, 56% found once. With regard to this clonotype: Its antigen is undetermined.

Material for sequencing was blood. This clonotype originated in a man between 40 and 49 years old in good health. The chain couples TRBV12-3 or TRBV12-4 to TRBJ2-1; weak D call: TRBD2 (5 bases). CDR3 sequence: CASSLSGRQFF. The CDR3 coding sequence is TGTGCCAGCAGTTTGTCGGGGAGGCAGTTCTTC.